This T cell receptor beta chain appears in the sequencing data of a study of T-cell memory formation after mild COVID-19 (dated by TCRdb to 2020 to 2023). In terms of the full investigation: Most TCR sequence clusters were specific to one of the two donors. In a couple of donors, T-cell clones that expanded and contracted after mild COVID-19 were tracked by sequencing TCRalpha and TCRbeta repertoires over time. The cohort comprised two young, previously healthy adult volunteers, one female and one male.

Overall study results and their limits: Only a couple of mild cases were covered in the study, and larger cohorts including severe cases with pre-infection samples were considered necessary. Contracting CD4+ clones appeared mostly in the CM and EM memory subsets, whereas CD8+ clones were enriched in EMRA. Whether the second-wave clones peaking on day 37 were SARS-CoV-2 specific was not confirmed. The detection of some responding clones in pre-infection memory suggests that pre-existing cross-reactive memory T cells joined the SARS-CoV-2 response. Balanced CD4/CD8 phenotypes were observed for clones contracting from day 15 to 85, whereas a bias towards CD4+ was observed for a second wave of clones expanding from day 15 to 37.

Points on this clonotype: No antigen is known for it. No quality values exist for individual bases; no much larger clone is one base distant.

Ficoll-Paque density gradient centrifugation was the method used to isolate PBMCs. Instrument on record: Illumina NovaSeq 6000. Using 5'RACE with constant-segment primers, TCRalpha and TCRbeta cDNA libraries were constructed, with sample barcodes and unique molecular identifiers added in the process. Trizol reagent was used to extract RNA from every sample. The libraries were amplified in two PCR steps, and the second step added a second sample barcode and Illumina TruSeq adapters. Libraries were sequenced on an Illumina NovaSeq with 2 x 150 bp paired-end reads. The paper's data handling went like this. Reads were demultiplexed and collapsed into UMI-guided consensus sequences with migec v1.2.7. Using mixcr v2.1.11, UMI consensuses were aligned to TRA and TRB V and J templates and then assembled into clonotypes. Expanded or contracted clonotypes were those called significant by both edgeR and NoisET, with noise models trained on biological replicates. For edgeR calls, the thresholds were a false discovery rate-adjusted p below 0.01 and a log2 fold-change of 1. As an exploratory analysis of dynamics, PCA with hierarchical clustering was applied to max-normalized trajectories of the 1000 most abundant clonotypes. The CD4 or CD8 phenotype of responding clones was assigned using the separately sequenced CD4+ and CD8+ repertoires. TCRdb passed the public sequencing reads through fastp at Q25 and MiXCR, retaining productive beta sequences. A single entry per CDR3 protein holds the most common genes and DNA from its merged rows. TCRdb assigned the V and J calls; the authors' analysis was not used. This sample lists roughly 150,000 distinct CDR3 sequences; about 14% were detected once. Over 12% of the sample is in the top ten clones.

The CDR3 contains 16 residues, cysteine and phenylalanine counted. The retained sequence is limited to the CDR3, 48 bases, with the frame set at the first base. CDR1 and CDR2 were assigned from the germline V gene as SGHNT and YENEEA. Germline trimming amounts to 3 bases on V and 5 bases on J, with 8 as the count of junction bases outside the gene matches. Sequencing was carried out using PBMCs or a T cell subset sorted from them (not recorded which). This sequence was found in an adult woman who had mild COVID-19 (a few samples of this study predate the infection). The sample titles of this study are shuffled in the database, so cell type and time point are left out; the donor was told from shared clones. The chain employs TRBV11-3 and TRBJ2-5; 11 bases in the middle match TRBD1. The encoded CDR3 is CASSLGGQGARETQYF. The sequenced DNA is TGTGCCAGCAGCTTGGGCGGACAGGGGGCGCGTGAGACCCAGTACTTC. The entire variable domain, with the stretches around the CDR3 drawn from the reference TRBV11-3 and TRBJ2-5 proteins, is EAGVVQSPRYKIIEKKQPVAFWCNPISGHNTLYWYLQNLGQGPELLIRYENEEAVDDSQLPKDRFSAERLKGVDSTLKIQPAELGDSAVYLCASSLGGQGARETQYFGPGTRLLVL.